Listed here are 21 T cell receptor beta chains from one sample, sequenced in a study of cytomegalovirus exposure and HLA in healthy donors. The PCR contained 60 Vbeta and 13 Jbeta primers. Some clones are missing from TCRdb's copy, which holds only in-frame ones; the method was immunoSEQ multiplex PCR. The table has roughly 130,000 clones, roughly 82% seen once. Sequencing was done on a sample of PBMCs. The receptors derive from a man aged 50-60 years in good health and CMV-seronegative.

The V gene is TRBV9, the J gene TRBJ2-6, with a weak D call TRBD1 (5 bases). The CDR3 extends over 15 amino acids. Germline loops: CDR1 SGDLS, CDR2 YYNGEE. The germline V and J ends were trimmed by 0 bases and 3 bases, with 7 bases remaining between them. CDR3 region: CASSVGGVGANVLTF. In DNA form, the CDR3 reads TGTGCCAGCAGCGTAGGGGGCGTTGGGGCCAACGTCCTGACTTTC.

The chain combines TRBV7-2 with TRBJ2-5; 15 nucleotides line up with TRBD2. Germline assignment: CDR1 SGHTA and CDR2 FQGNSA. V lost 0 bases and J lost 6; bases outside the gene matches: 8. This CDR3 is built from 18 residues. The CDR3 DNA follows: TGTGCCAGCAGCTTAGCCTGGACTAGCGGGGGGGCCAAGAAGACCCAGTACTTC. This sequence encodes CASSLAWTSGGAKKTQYF.

This clone was picked up one time. The chain recombines TRBV20-1 with TRBJ1-4; no clear D. Per germline, CDR1 DFQATT and CDR2 SNEGSKA (reference sequence). V shed 3 bases and J shed 15 bases, with 14 bases lying between them. The CDR3 extends over 11 amino acids. CDR3 coding DNA: TGCAGTGCTAGCAAATCCGACGGAGTGTTTTTT. It yields the protein CSASKSDGVFF.

V is TRBV25-1 and J is TRBJ1-4, with unresolved D. The CDR3 contains 15 residues. V dropped 2 bases and J dropped 5 bases, with 12 bases sitting between them. CDR1 MGHDK and CDR2 SYGVNS come from the germline V gene. The CDR3 DNA reads as TGTGCCAGCAGTGAAAGAGGTGGTTTGAATGAAAAACTGTTTTTT. It specifies CASSERGGLNEKLFF.

The chain carries TRBV5-1 and TRBJ2-6; no clear D gene. V lost 1 base and J lost 0, with 5 bases in between. The CDR3 length is 15 residues. Germline V gives CDR1 SGHRS, CDR2 YFSETQ. CDR3 residues: CASSLLASGANVLTF. CDR3 sequence (DNA): TGCGCCAGCAGCTTGTTGGCCTCTGGGGCCAACGTCCTGACTTTC.

The V call is TRBV7-9, the J call TRBJ2-7; 7 nucleotides agree with TRBD1. CDR1 and CDR2 (germline): SEHNR, FQNEAQ (reference sequence). The V gene end was trimmed by 6 bases and the J gene end by 3 bases; junction bases not matched to a gene: 5. This CDR3 region has 13 residues. CDR3 nucleotide sequence: TGTGCCAGCAGGCCACAGGGGAACTACGAGCAGTACTTC. Amino acids: CASRPQGNYEQYF.

The gene calls are TRBV4-1 and TRBJ2-7; perhaps TRBD2 as D (6 bases). The CDR3 loop spans 17 amino acids. The V end was cut by 3 bases, the J end by 0 bases, with 18 bases between. Germline CDR1 MGHRA, CDR2 YSYEKL. CDR3 region: CASSHAGGDLSSYEQYF. The DNA for the CDR3 is TGCGCCAGCAGCCATGCAGGAGGGGACCTAAGCTCCTACGAGCAGTACTTC.

The rearrangement joins TRBV4-2 to TRBJ1-4; TRBD1 aligns across 7 bases. This CDR3 is built from 17 residues. J gave up 3 bases and V 0 bases, and 7 bases lay outside the gene matches. The germline V gene has CDR1 LGHNA and CDR2 YNFKEQ. The CDR3 reads CASSQETKGGSNEKLFF. DNA for the CDR3: TGTGCCAGCAGCCAAGAGACCAAAGGGGGCTCTAATGAAAAACTGTTTTTT.

CDR3 loop: CATSRDPGGGYNEQFF. CDR3 DNA sequence: TGTGCCACCAGCAGAGATCCCGGGGGGGGTTACAATGAGCAGTTCTTC. The V gene is TRBV15, the J gene TRBJ2-1, with 8 bases lining up with TRBD2. This CDR3 has 16 residues. CDR1 is LNHNV and CDR2 is YYDKDF in the germline V gene (reference sequence). V lost 0 bases and J lost 4; bases outside the gene matches: 5.

J is TRBJ1-5 and V is TRBV21-1; the table gives TRBD1 as D, unverified against the DNA. TRBV21-1 is recorded as a pseudogene. The length of the CDR3 is 15 residues. DNA for the CDR3: TGTGCCAGCGGACGACAGGGGGCAGTTGATCAGCCCCAGCATTTT. This gives the protein CASGRQGAVDQPQHF.

This clone was recorded a few times. V is TRBV6-6 and J is TRBJ2-1, with unresolved D. The CDR3 sequence is 16 residues long. The V gene's germline CDR1 is MNHNY and CDR2 SVGAGI (reference sequence). V was cut by 5 bases and J by 2 bases, with 16 bases left in between. The CDR3 sequence: CASSHPPWAAYNEQFF. The DNA of the CDR3 is TGTGCCAGCAGTCACCCTCCCTGGGCAGCCTACAATGAGCAGTTCTTC.

This chain uses TRBV7-2 with TRBJ1-5; 8 positions match TRBD1. The CDR3 runs 15 residues. Per the germline V gene, CDR1 is SGHTA and CDR2 is FQGNSA. With V trimmed by 6 bases and J by 1 base, 5 bases remained unmatched. CDR3 sequence (DNA): TGTGCCAGCAGTCCGGACAGGGCAAGCAATCAGCCCCAGCATTTT. Translating it yields CASSPDRASNQPQHF.

V gene TRBV25-1 combines with J gene TRBJ2-7, with TRBD1 matching over 12 bases. With V trimmed by 9 bases and J by 7 bases, 10 bases remained unmatched. Germline V gives CDR1 MGHDK, CDR2 SYGVNS. The CDR3 runs 14 residues. The CDR3, as DNA: TGTGCCAGTTCCCCGGGACAGGGGGCGGAGGAGCAGTACTTC. Its translation is CASSPGQGAEEQYF.

The rearrangement links TRBV30 to TRBJ2-5; 7 bases fit TRBD2. CDR1 is GTSNPN, CDR2 SVGIG, per germline (reference sequence). The V and J ends lost 1 base and 5 bases, in that order; junction bases with no gene match: 10. This CDR3 contains 15 residues. CDR3: CAWSGVGGIRETQYF. In DNA, the CDR3 is TGTGCCTGGAGTGGGGTGGGAGGGATTAGGGAGACCCAGTACTTC.

V gene TRBV27 combines with J gene TRBJ1-1, with 10 nucleotides matching TRBD1. V trimming: 5 bases; J trimming: 11 bases; junction bases outside the gene matches: 14. Per germline, CDR1 MNHEY and CDR2 SMNVEV (reference sequence). CDR3 length: 15 amino acids. The CDR3 protein is CASSPWDRGRSGAFF. CDR3 nucleotides: TGTGCCAGCAGTCCCTGGGACAGGGGTCGTTCAGGCGCTTTCTTT.

The rearrangement joins TRBV7-3 to TRBJ1-2; 7 bases align to TRBD1. Germline V gene data show CDR1 as SGHTA and CDR2 as FQGTGA. The V segment lost 5 bases and the J segment 14 bases; nucleotides outside the gene matches: 11. The CDR3 consists of 12 residues. The CDR3 sequence is CASSLRDRTPTF. The CDR3 DNA is TGTGCCAGCAGCCTCCGGGACAGAACACCAACCTTC.

The J gene is TRBJ1-5, the V gene TRBV7-8; D is perhaps TRBD1 (6 bases). V was clipped by 5 bases and J by 5 bases, with 22 bases between them. Germline V CDR1 and CDR2: SGHVS, FQNEAQ. The CDR3 totals 17 residues. The CDR3: CASSLSPRGAGDQPQHF. The DNA for the CDR3 is TGTGCCAGCAGCCTATCACCCCGGGGCGCAGGGGATCAGCCCCAGCATTTT.

The V gene is TRBV27, the J gene TRBJ1-1, with TRBD1 as a possible D gene (5 bases). CDR3 length: 21 amino acids. V was pared by 2 bases and J by 4 bases, with 32 bases between. Germline lookup yields CDR1 MNHEY and CDR2 SMNVEV (reference sequence). The CDR3 DNA reads TGTGCCAGCAGTTTACGGGCCACTGATTACCTTAGAACAGGCTTTGGCACTGAAGCTTTCTTT. Amino acid sequence: CASSLRATDYLRTGFGTEAFF.

CDR3 DNA sequence: TGTGCCAGCAGCTTAGACAGACGTGGCTACACCTTC. The encoded protein is CASSLDRRGYTF. The chain combines TRBV7-9 with TRBJ1-2, with D hard to call. Germline V gene sequence: CDR1 SEHNR, CDR2 FQNEAQ (reference sequence). Between the trimmed V and J ends, which lost 1 base and 7 bases, there was a span of 7 bases. This CDR3 has 12 residues.

The V and J genes are TRBV5-4 and TRBJ1-4, with a possible D match to TRBD1 (5 bases). Trimming left V 4 bases short and J 6 bases short, with 19 bases between. Germline CDR1 reads SGHNT; CDR2 reads YYREEE (reference sequence). The CDR3 has 16 residues. The CDR3 is CASSPNGGGVDEKLFF. The CDR3 DNA is TGTGCCAGCAGCCCTAACGGGGGGGGAGTGGATGAAAAACTGTTTTTT.

The gene calls are TRBV4-2 and TRBJ2-7, with D possibly matching TRBD1 (5 bases). V dropped 3 bases and J dropped 4 bases, with 13 bases sitting between them. The V gene's germline CDR1 is LGHNA and CDR2 YNFKEQ. The CDR3 has 14 residues. CDR3 nucleotide sequence: TGTGCCAGCAGCCATGATAAGACAGCTTACGAGCAGTACTTC. Its protein product is CASSHDKTAYEQYF.